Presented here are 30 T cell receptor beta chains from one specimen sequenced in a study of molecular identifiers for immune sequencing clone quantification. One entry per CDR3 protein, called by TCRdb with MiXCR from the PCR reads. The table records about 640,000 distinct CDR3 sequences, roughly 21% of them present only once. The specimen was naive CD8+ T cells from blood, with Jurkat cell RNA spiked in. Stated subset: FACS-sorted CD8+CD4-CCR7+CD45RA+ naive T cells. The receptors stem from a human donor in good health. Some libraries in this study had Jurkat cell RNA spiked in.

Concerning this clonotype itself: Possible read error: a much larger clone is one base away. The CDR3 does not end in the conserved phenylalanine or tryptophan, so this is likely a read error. Written as DNA, the CDR3 is TGTGCCACAAGAAAATCCCTGACGGAGTCCTATGGCTACACCCTC. Its protein is CATRKSLTESYGYTL. The chain combines TRBV6-1 with TRBJ1-2; no reliable D call. The V gene lost 10 bases and the J gene lost 4 bases, with 22 bases spanning the gap. Germline CDR1 is MNHNS and CDR2 is SASEGT. The CDR3 consists of 15 residues.

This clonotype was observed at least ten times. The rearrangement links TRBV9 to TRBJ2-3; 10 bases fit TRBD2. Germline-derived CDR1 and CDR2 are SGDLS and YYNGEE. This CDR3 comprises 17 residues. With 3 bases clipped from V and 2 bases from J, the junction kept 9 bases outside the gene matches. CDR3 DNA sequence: TGTGCCAGCAGCGCCCCCCGGACTAGCGGAATCACAGATACGCAGTATTTT. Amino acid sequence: CASSAPRTSGITDTQYF.

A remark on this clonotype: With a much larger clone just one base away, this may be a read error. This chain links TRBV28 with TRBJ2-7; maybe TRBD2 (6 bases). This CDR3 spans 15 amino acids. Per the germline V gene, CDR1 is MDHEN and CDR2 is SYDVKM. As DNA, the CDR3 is TGTGCCAACAGTTTTCGGGGGAGGACCTCCTACGAGCAGTACTTC. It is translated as CANSFRGRTSYEQYF.

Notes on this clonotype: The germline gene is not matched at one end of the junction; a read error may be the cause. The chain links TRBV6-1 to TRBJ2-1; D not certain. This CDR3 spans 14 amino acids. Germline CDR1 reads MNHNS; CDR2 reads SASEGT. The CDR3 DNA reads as TGTGCCAGCAGTGATGGTGCTACCTACAATGAGCAGCTCTTC. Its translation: CASSDGATYNEQLF.

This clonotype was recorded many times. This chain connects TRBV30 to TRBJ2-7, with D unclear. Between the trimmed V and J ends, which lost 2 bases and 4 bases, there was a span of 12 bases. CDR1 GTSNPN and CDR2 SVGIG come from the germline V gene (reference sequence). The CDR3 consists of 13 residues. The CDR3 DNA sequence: TGTGCCTGGAGTCTCTCTACGGGTTACGAGCAGTACTTC. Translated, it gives CAWSLSTGYEQYF.

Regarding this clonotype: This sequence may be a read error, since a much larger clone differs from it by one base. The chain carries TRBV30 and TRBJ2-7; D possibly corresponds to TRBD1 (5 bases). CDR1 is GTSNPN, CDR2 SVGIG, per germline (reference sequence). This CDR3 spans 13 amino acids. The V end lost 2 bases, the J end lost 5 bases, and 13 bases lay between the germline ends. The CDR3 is CAWSILGRDEQYF. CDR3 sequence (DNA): TGTGCCTGGAGTATATTAGGCAGGGACGAGCAGTACTTC.

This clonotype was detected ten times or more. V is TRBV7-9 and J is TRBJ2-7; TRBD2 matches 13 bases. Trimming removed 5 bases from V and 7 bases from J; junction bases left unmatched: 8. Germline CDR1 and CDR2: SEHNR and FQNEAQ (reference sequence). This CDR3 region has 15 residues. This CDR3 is CASSELAGGPEEQYF. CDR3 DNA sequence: TGTGCCAGCAGCGAACTAGCGGGAGGGCCGGAGGAGCAGTACTTC.

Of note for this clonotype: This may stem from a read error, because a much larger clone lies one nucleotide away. The CDR3 here is CASRRTGRVSLTGGLFF. CDR3 sequence (DNA): TGTGCCAGCAGAAGGACAGGGCGGGTATCGCTGACCGGGGGGCTGTTTTTT. This sequence joins TRBV6-2 or TRBV6-3 and TRBJ2-2, with 8 nucleotides matching TRBD1. The CDR3 has 17 amino acids. Germline CDR1 is MNHEY and CDR2 is SVGEGT.

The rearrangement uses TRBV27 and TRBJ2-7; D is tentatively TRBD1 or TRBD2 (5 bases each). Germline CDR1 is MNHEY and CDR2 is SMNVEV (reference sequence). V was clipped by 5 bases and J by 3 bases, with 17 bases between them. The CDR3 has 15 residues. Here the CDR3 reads CASSAPGALFYEQYF. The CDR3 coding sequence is TGTGCCAGCAGTGCCCCCGGGGCCCTTTTCTACGAGCAGTACTTC.

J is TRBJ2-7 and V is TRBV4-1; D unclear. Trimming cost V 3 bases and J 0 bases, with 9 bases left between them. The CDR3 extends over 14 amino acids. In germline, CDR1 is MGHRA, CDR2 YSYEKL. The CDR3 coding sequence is TGCGCCAGCAGCCACGGCGGTCACTCCTACGAGCAGTACTTC. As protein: CASSHGGHSYEQYF.

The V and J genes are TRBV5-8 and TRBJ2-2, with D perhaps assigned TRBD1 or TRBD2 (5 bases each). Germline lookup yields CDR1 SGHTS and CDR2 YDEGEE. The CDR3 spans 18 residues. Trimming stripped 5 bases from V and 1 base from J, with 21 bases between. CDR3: CASSSGDPAVRNTGELFF. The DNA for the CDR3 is TGTGCCAGCAGTTCTGGGGACCCAGCGGTCAGGAACACCGGGGAGCTGTTTTTT.

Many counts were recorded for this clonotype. CDR3 residues: CASSQDRFLAKNIQYF. In nucleotides, the CDR3 is TGCGCCAGCAGCCAAGACAGGTTCTTAGCCAAAAACATTCAGTACTTC. The J gene is TRBJ2-4, the V gene TRBV4-3; D uncertain. The germline gives CDR1 LGHNA, CDR2 YSLEER. The CDR3 has 16 amino acids. The ends were cut back, 0 bases at V and 0 bases at J, with 9 bases in the middle.

CDR3 nucleotide sequence: TGTGCCTGGAATACTAGCGGTACCTACGAGCAGTACTTC. It yields the protein CAWNTSGTYEQYF. J is TRBJ2-7 and V is TRBV30; 8 nucleotides match TRBD2. V lost 4 bases to trimming and J lost 2 bases; unmatched junction nucleotides: 4. The V gene's germline CDR1 is GTSNPN and CDR2 SVGIG (reference sequence). The length of the CDR3 is 13 residues.

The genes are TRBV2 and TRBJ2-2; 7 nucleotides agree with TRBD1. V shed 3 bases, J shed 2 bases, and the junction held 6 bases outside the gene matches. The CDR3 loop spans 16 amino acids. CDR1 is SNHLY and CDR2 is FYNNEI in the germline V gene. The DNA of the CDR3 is TGTGCCAGCAGTGATCCGACAGGGCCTAACACCGGGGAGCTGTTTTTT. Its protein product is CASSDPTGPNTGELFF.

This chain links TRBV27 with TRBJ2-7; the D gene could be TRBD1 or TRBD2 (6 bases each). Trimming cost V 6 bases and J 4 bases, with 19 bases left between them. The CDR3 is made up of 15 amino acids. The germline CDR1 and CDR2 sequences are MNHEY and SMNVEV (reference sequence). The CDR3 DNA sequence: TGTGCCAGCAGGATCCCGTCGGGGGCAGGGTACGAGCAGTACTTC. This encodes CASRIPSGAGYEQYF.

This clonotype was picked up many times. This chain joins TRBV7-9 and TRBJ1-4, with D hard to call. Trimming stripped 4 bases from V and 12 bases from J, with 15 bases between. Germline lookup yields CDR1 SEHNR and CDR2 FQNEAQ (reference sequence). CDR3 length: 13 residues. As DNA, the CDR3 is TGTGCCAGCAGCTCGGACTCCCGCGGGGAACTGTTTTTT. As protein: CASSSDSRGELFF.

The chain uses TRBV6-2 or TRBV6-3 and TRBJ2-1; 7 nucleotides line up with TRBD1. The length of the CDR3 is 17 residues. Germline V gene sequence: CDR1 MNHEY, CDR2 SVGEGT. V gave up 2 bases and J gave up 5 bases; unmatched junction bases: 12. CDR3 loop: CASSYPEYGTANNEQFF. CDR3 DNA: TGTGCCAGCAGTTACCCTGAGTACGGGACAGCAAACAATGAGCAGTTCTTC.

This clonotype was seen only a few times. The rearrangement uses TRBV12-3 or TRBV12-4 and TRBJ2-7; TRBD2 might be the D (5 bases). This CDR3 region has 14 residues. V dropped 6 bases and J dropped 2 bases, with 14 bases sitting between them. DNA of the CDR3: TGTGCCAGCAGCAACACACGGGAAGCCTACGAGCAGTACTTC. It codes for CASSNTREAYEQYF.

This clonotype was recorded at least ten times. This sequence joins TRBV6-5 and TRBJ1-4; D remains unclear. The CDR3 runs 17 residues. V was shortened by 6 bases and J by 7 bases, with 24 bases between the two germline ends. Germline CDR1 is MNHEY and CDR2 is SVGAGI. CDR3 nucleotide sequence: TGTGCCAGCAGCCCACGAGAAGGAGTCGGGTACGGTGAAAAACTGTTTTTT. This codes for CASSPREGVGYGEKLFF.

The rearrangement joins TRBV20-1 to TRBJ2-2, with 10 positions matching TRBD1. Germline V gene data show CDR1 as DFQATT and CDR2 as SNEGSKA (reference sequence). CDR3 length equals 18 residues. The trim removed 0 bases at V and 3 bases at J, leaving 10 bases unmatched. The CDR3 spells CSARDRDRGELYTGELFF. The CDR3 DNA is TGCAGTGCTAGAGACCGGGACAGGGGCGAACTGTACACCGGGGAGCTGTTTTTT.

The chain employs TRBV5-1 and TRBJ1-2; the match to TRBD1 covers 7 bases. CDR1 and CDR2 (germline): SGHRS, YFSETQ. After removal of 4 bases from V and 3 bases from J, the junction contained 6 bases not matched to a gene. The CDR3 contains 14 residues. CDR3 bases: TGCGCCAGCAGCGGGACAGATAAGGACTATGGCTACACCTTC. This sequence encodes CASSGTDKDYGYTF.

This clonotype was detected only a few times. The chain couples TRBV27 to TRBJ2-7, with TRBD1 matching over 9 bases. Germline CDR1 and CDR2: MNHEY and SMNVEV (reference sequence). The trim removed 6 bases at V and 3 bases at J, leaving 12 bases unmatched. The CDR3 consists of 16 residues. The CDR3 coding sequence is TGTGCCAGCAGACCCTTCTACGGACAGGGGCACTACGAGCAGTACTTC. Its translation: CASRPFYGQGHYEQYF.

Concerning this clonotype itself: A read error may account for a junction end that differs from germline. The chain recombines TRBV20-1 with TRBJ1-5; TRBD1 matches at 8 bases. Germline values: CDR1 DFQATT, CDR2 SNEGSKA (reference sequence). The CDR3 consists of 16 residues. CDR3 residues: CSAPEQGAFSNQPQRF. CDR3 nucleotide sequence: TGCAGTGCCCCGGAGCAGGGGGCCTTTAGCAATCAGCCCCAGCGTTTT.

CDR3 bases: TGCGCCAGCAGCTTTGTGGAGATTGGCGCTTGGGAAGCTTTCTTT. It specifies CASSFVEIGAWEAFF. The gene calls are TRBV5-1 and TRBJ1-1; D gene unclear. CDR3 length: 15 residues. Trimming shortened V by 2 bases and J by 8 bases, and 19 bases separated the two germline ends. Germline lookup yields CDR1 SGHRS and CDR2 YFSETQ.

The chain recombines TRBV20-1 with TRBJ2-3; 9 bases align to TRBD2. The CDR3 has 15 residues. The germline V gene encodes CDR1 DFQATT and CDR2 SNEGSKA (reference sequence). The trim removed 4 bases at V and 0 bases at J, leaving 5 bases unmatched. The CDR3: CSANKRGASTDTQYF. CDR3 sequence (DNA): TGCAGTGCTAATAAGCGGGGGGCCAGCACAGATACGCAGTATTTT.

The CDR3 loop is CASSQAGTQYF. CDR3 in DNA: TGCGCCAGCAGCCAAGCTGGGACCCAGTACTTC. This chain connects TRBV4-1 to TRBJ2-5; no clear D gene. The length of the CDR3 is 11 residues. V dropped 1 base and J dropped 7 bases, with 4 bases sitting between them. From germline, CDR1 is MGHRA and CDR2 YSYEKL.

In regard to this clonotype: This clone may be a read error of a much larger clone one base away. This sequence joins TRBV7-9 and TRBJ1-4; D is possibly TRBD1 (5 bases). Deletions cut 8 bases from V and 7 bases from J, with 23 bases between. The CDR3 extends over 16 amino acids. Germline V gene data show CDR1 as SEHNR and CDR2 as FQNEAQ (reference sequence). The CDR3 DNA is TGTGCCAGCGGCTCGGAACCCGGGACGGGGAGTGAAAAACTGTTTTTT. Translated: CASGSEPGTGSEKLFF.

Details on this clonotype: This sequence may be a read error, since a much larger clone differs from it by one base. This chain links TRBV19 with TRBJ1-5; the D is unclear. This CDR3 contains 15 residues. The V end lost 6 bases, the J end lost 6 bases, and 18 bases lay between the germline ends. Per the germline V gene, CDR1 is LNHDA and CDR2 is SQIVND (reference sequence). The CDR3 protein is CASSNREVFSQPQHF. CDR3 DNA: TGTGCCAGTAGCAACAGAGAAGTATTCAGTCAGCCCCAGCATTTT.

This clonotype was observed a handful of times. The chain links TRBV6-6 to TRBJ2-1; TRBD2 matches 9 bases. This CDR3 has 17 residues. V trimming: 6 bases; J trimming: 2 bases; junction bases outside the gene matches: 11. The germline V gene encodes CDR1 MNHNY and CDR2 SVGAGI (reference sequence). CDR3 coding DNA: TGTGCCAGCAGGGCAGCGGGGGGCTCGTTCCCCTACAATGAGCAGTTCTTC. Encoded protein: CASRAAGGSFPYNEQFF.

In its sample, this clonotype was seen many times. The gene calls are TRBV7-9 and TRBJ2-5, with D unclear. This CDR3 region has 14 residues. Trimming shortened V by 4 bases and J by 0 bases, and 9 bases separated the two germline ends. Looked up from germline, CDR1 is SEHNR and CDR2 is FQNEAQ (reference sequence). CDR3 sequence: CASSSDTHQETQYF. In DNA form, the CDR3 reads TGTGCCAGCAGCTCCGACACCCACCAAGAGACCCAGTACTTC.